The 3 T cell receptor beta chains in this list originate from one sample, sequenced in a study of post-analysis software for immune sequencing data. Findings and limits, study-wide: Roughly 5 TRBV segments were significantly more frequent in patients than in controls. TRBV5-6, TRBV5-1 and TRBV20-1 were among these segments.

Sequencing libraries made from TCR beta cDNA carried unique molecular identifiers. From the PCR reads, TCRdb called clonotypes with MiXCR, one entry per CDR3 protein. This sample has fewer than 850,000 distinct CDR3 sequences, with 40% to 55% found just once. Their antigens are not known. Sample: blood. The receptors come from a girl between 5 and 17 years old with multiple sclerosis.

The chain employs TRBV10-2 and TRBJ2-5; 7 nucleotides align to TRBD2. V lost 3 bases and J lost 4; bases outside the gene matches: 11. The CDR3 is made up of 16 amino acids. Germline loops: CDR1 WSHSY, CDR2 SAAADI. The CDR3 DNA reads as TGCGCCAGCAGTGAAGGTGTGGCGGGAGATGGAGAGACCCAGTACTTC. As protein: CASSEGVAGDGETQYF.

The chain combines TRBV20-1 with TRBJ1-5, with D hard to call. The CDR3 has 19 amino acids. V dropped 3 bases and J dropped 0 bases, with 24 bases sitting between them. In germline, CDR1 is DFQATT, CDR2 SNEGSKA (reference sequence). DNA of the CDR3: TGCAGTGCTAGGATAGGTGGGGTAGCAAAAGGAGATAGCAATCAGCCCCAGCATTTT. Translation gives CSARIGGVAKGDSNQPQHF.

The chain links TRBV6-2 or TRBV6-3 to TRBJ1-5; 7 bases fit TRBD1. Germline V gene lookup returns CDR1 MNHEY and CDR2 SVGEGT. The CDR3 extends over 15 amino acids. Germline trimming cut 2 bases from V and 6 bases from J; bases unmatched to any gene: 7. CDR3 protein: CASSYPGTVAQPQHF. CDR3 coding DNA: TGTGCCAGCAGTTACCCTGGGACAGTGGCTCAGCCCCAGCATTTT.